The entry that follows covers one T cell receptor beta chain sequence. The target antigen is unknown. The CDR3 has 15 residues. The germline V gene encodes CDR1 SGHNT and CDR2 YYREEE (reference sequence). With V trimmed by 3 bases and J by 5 bases, 8 bases remained unmatched. Naive CD8 cells, CD45RO-negative and positively selected for CCR7, excluded terminally differentiated effector memory CD45RA+ cells. Every donor, a Caucasian adult, lived in Nashville, Tennessee. The data stem from a study of shared clonotypes between healthy human individuals. Broader study findings: Clonotype sharing among donors was thought likely to change with sequencing depth.

The genomic DNA of each subset was split evenly across several immunoSEQ plates. The protocol was immunoSEQ multiplex PCR, while the TCRdb copy is restricted to in-frame clones and leaves out a portion. The data hold about 2,100,000 clones, with about 92% observed a single time. The chain carries TRBV5-4 and TRBJ2-1; TRBD2 matches 7 bases. This clonotype was sampled from a man aged 18 to 30 in good health. Some clones in this sample may be carry-over from other donors' samples. Sequencing was carried out using naive CD8+ T cells from PBMCs. CDR3 in amino acids: CASSWKRENHNEQFF. CDR3 nucleotide sequence: TGTGCCAGCAGCTGGAAGCGGGAAAATCACAATGAGCAGTTCTTC. Filled out from reference TRBV5-4 and TRBJ2-1, the complete variable domain reads ETGVTQSPTHLIKTRGQQVTLRCSSQSGHNTVSWYQQALGQGPQFIFQYYREEENGRGNFPPRFSGLQFPNYSSELNVNALELDDSALYLCASSWKRENHNEQFFGPGTRLTVL.